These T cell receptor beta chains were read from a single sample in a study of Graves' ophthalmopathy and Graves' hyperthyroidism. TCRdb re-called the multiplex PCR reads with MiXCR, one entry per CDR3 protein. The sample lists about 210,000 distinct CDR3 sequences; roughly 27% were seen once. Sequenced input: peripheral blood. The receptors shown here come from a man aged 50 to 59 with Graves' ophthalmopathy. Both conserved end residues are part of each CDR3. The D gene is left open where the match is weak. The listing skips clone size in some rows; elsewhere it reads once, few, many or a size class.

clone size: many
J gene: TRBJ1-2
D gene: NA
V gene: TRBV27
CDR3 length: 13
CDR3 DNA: TGTGCCAGCAGCCCACAGGCCAACTATGGCTACACCTTC
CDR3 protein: CASSPQANYGYTF

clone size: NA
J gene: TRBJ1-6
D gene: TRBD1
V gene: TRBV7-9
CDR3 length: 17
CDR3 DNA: TGTGCCAGCAGCTTAAATCAAAGGGACAGGGATTTCTCACCCCTCCACTTT
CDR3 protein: CASSLNQRDRDFSPLHF

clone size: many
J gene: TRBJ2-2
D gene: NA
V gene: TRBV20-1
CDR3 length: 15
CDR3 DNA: TGCAGTTACGTGGAAGCGGCGACGAACACCGGGGAGCTGTTTTTT
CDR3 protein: CSYVEAATNTGELFF

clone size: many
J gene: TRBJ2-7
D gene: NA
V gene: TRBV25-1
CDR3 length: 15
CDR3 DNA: TGTGCCAGCAGTGATACCACAGGGTTCTCCTACGAGCAGTACTTC
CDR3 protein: CASSDTTGFSYEQYF

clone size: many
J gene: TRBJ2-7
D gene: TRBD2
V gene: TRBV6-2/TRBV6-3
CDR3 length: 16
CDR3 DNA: TGTGCCAGCACCGCGTTATGGACTAGCGACCTCTACGAGCAGTACTTC
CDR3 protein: CASTALWTSDLYEQYF

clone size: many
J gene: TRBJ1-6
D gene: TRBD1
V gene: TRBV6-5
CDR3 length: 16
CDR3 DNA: TGTGCCAGCAGTTACTCTAGGGACAGATCTAATTCACCCCTCCACTTT
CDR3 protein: CASSYSRDRSNSPLHF

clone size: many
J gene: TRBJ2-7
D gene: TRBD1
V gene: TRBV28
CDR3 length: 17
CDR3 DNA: TGTGCCAGCAGCCGCCGAGAGGCAGGGGGCGAATTTTACGAGCAGTACTTC
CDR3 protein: CASSRREAGGEFYEQYF

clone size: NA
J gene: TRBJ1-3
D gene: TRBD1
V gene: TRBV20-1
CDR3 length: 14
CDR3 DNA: TGCAGTGCTAGACCTACAGGGGCCCGAAACACCATATATTTT
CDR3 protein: CSARPTGARNTIYF

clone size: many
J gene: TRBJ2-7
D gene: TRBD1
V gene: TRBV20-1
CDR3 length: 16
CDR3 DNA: TGCAGTGCTAGAGATCTGTGGGGGACAGGGGTCTACGAGCAGTACTTC
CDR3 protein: CSARDLWGTGVYEQYF

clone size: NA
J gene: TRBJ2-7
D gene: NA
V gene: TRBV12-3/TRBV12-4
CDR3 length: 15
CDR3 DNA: TGTGCCAGCAGTTTAGCGGGCGGGATCACCTACGAGCAGTACTTC
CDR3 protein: CASSLAGGITYEQYF

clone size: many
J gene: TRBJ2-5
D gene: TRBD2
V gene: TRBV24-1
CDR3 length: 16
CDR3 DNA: TGTGCCACCAGTGATTTGAAGGGGACTAGCGGGGAGACCCAGTACTTC
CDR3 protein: CATSDLKGTSGETQYF

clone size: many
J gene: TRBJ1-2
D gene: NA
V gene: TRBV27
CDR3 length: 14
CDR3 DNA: TGTGCCAGCAGTTTAAGTTCAGGGCACTATGGCTACACCTTC
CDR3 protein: CASSLSSGHYGYTF

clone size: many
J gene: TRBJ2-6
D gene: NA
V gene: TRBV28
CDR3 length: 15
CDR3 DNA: TGTGCCAGCAGCCACGGGGGCTCTGGGGCCAACGTCCTGACTTTC
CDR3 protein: CASSHGGSGANVLTF

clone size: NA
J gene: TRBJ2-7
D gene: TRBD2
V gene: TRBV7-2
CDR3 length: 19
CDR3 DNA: TGTGCCAGCAGCTTAGCGCAAGGGGGTGTTCGAGCGGGAGGACACGAGCAGTACTTC
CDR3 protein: CASSLAQGGVRAGGHEQYF

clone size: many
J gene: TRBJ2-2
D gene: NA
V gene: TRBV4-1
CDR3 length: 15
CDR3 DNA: TGCGCCAGCAGCCAAGATCCATGGGGCACCGGGGAGCTGTTTTTT
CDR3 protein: CASSQDPWGTGELFF

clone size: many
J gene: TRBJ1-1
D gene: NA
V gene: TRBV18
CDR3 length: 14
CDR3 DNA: TGTGCCAGCTCACCAAAGGGGGAGGGATCTGAAGCTTTCTTT
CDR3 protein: CASSPKGEGSEAFF

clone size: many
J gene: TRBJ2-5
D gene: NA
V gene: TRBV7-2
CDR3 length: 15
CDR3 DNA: TGTGCCAGCAACACTGGGGGGAACCTCCAAGAGACCCAGTACTTC
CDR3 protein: CASNTGGNLQETQYF